The 20 T cell receptor beta chains below come from one sample, sequenced in a study of response to subunit inactivated influenza vaccine. MiXCR was run by TCRdb on the RT-PCR reads, yielding one entry per CDR3 protein. Of approximately 310,000 distinct CDR3 sequences in the sample, 20% to 25% are singletons; the top ten hold roughly 10%. The specimen comprised PBMCs from blood, sampled about 19 months after vaccination. These receptors were obtained from a man aged 45-69 years who received an inactivated influenza vaccine.

This clonotype was detected ten times or more. The genes are TRBV28 and TRBJ1-5, with TRBD1 matching 9 bases. The length of the CDR3 is 18 residues. V gave up 1 base and J gave up 5 bases; unmatched junction bases: 12. Per germline, CDR1 MDHEN and CDR2 SYDVKM. The CDR3: CASSLFDRGWGGDQPQHF. The CDR3 region has the DNA TGTGCCAGCAGTTTATTCGACAGGGGGTGGGGCGGCGATCAGCCCCAGCATTTT.

There are many counts of this clonotype. The chain couples TRBV3-1 to TRBJ1-6; D is possibly TRBD1 (5 bases). Germline loops: CDR1 LGHDT, CDR2 YNNKEL (reference sequence). This CDR3 spans 15 amino acids. V was cut by 6 bases and J by 10 bases, with 19 bases left in between. The CDR3 loop is CASRLGAEGSSPLHF. The CDR3 bases are TGTGCCAGCAGACTCGGCGCAGAGGGGTCCTCACCCCTCCACTTT.

The chain employs TRBV18 and TRBJ2-5; tentatively, D is TRBD1 (5 bases). Germline V lookup: CDR1 KGHSH, CDR2 LQKENI. CDR3 length: 13 amino acids. V was clipped by 8 bases and J by 4 bases, with 14 bases between them. This chain's CDR3 is CASVNQGRETQYF. The CDR3 nucleotides are TGTGCCAGCGTAAACCAGGGAAGAGAGACCCAGTACTTC.

The sample holds a few counts of this clonotype. The V gene is TRBV20-1, the J gene TRBJ2-3; 7 bases line up with TRBD1. The V segment lost 5 bases and the J segment 0 bases; nucleotides outside the gene matches: 8. This CDR3 is 15 amino acids long. Looked up from germline, CDR1 is DFQATT and CDR2 is SNEGSKA (reference sequence). The CDR3, as DNA: TGCAGTGCTTATCGGGACAGTTTAAGCACAGATACGCAGTATTTT. This encodes CSAYRDSLSTDTQYF.

This clonotype was detected ten times or more. The V call is TRBV9, the J call TRBJ2-7, with a weak D call TRBD2 (6 bases). CDR1 and CDR2 from the germline V gene are SGDLS and YYNGEE. The CDR3 covers 14 residues. Trimming took off 0 bases at V and 5 bases at J, with 12 bases between the two ends. CDR3 DNA sequence: TGTGCCAGCAGCGTAGGTACTAGCAGGGACGAGCAGTACTTC. This codes for CASSVGTSRDEQYF.

The V call is TRBV7-9, the J call TRBJ2-1; D is unclear. The CDR3 extends over 13 amino acids. V was shortened by 3 bases and J by 2 bases, with 5 bases between the two germline ends. Per the germline V gene, CDR1 is SEHNR and CDR2 is FQNEAQ (reference sequence). DNA for the CDR3: TGTGCCAGCAGCTTCCACCCCTACAATGAGCAGTTCTTC. Its translation is CASSFHPYNEQFF.

The chain links TRBV7-8 to TRBJ2-7; D is uncertain. Germline assignment: CDR1 SGHVS and CDR2 FQNEAQ. This CDR3 is 15 amino acids long. Trimming stripped 4 bases from V and 0 bases from J, with 13 bases between. Written as DNA, the CDR3 is TGTGCCAGCAGCTCCGGATTGGGAAGCTCCTACGAGCAGTACTTC. Encoded protein: CASSSGLGSSYEQYF.

This clonotype was counted between two and nine times. This chain links TRBV6-1 with TRBJ1-1; D is unclear. Trimming took 10 bases from V and 1 from J, leaving 7 bases between them. The CDR3 sequence is 11 residues long. Germline values: CDR1 MNHNS, CDR2 SASEGT. Here the CDR3 reads CAIAENTEAFF. The CDR3 DNA follows: TGTGCCATCGCAGAGAACACTGAAGCTTTCTTT.

This clonotype showed up just a few times. This chain links TRBV5-6 with TRBJ1-6; weak D call: TRBD1 (6 bases). CDR1 is SGHDT and CDR2 is YYEEEE in the germline V gene. V lost 5 bases and J lost 9, with 15 bases in between. This CDR3 is 14 amino acids long. In DNA form, the CDR3 reads TGTGCCAGCAGTTCCGGACAGTTGGTTTCACCCCTCCACTTT. Its protein is CASSSGQLVSPLHF. The whole variable domain, remainder taken from reference TRBV5-6 and TRBJ1-6, is DAGVTQSPTHLIKTRGQQVTLRCSPKSGHDTVSWYQQALGQGPQFIFQYYEEEERQRGNFPDRFSGHQFPNYSSELNVNALLLGDSALYLCASSSGQLVSPLHFGNGTRLTVT.

As DNA, the CDR3 is TGCGCCAGCAGCCAACTGGGGGGGAACTACAATGAGCAGTTCTTC. This sequence encodes CASSQLGGNYNEQFF. This chain links TRBV4-3 with TRBJ2-1, with 7 bases lining up with TRBD2. The CDR3 sequence is 15 residues long. The junction had 4 bases not matched to a gene; V was cut back by 2 bases and J by 3 bases. The germline gives CDR1 LGHNA, CDR2 YSLEER.

In this sample, this clonotype turned up many times. This chain links TRBV27 with TRBJ1-6; D gene unclear. Per germline, CDR1 MNHEY and CDR2 SMNVEV (reference sequence). The CDR3 has 12 residues. The V and J ends lost 3 bases and 6 bases respectively, with 3 bases between them. CDR3 sequence reads: CASSFINSPLHF. As DNA, the CDR3 is TGTGCCAGCAGTTTCATTAATTCACCCCTCCACTTT.

This CDR3 is CASRRLSADTQYF. DNA of the CDR3: TGTGCCAGCCGTCGGCTATCGGCAGATACGCAGTATTTT. The J gene is TRBJ2-3, the V gene TRBV27; D unclear. CDR3 length: 13 residues. V was shortened by 8 bases and J by 4 bases, with 13 bases between the two germline ends. Germline-derived CDR1 and CDR2 are MNHEY and SMNVEV (reference sequence).

There are a few counts of this clonotype. This sequence joins TRBV20-1 and TRBJ2-5; TRBD2 aligns across 8 bases. The trim removed 3 bases at V and 2 bases at J, leaving 5 bases unmatched. The V gene's germline CDR1 is DFQATT and CDR2 SNEGSKA (reference sequence). The CDR3 sequence is 14 residues long. CDR3 amino acids: CSASGLADQETQYF. The CDR3 DNA sequence: TGCAGTGCTAGTGGACTAGCAGATCAAGAGACCCAGTACTTC.

V usage is TRBV4-2 and J usage is TRBJ2-7; TRBD2 might be the D (6 bases). Trimming left V 3 bases short and J 2 bases short, with 8 bases between. This CDR3 spans 13 amino acids. Germline CDR1 and CDR2: LGHNA and YNFKEQ. CDR3 sequence reads: CASSQGGTYEQYF. CDR3 DNA sequence: TGTGCCAGCAGCCAGGGCGGGACCTACGAGCAGTACTTC.

This clonotype has just a few counts. V usage is TRBV2 and J usage is TRBJ2-4; TRBD2 aligns across 8 bases. Germline trimming cut 8 bases from V and 1 base from J; bases unmatched to any gene: 19. Germline lookup yields CDR1 SNHLY and CDR2 FYNNEI. There are 19 residues in the CDR3. CDR3 region: CASCPSLAGGLVAKNIQYF. The CDR3 DNA reads as TGTGCCAGCTGCCCATCTCTAGCGGGTGGTCTGGTCGCCAAAAACATTCAGTACTTC.

This clonotype was recorded many times. The V gene is TRBV7-6, the J gene TRBJ1-1; D ambiguous. This CDR3 has 13 residues. The germline V gene has CDR1 SGHVS and CDR2 FNYEAQ. Trimming pared 5 bases from V and 0 bases from J, leaving 7 bases between. CDR3 sequence (DNA): TGTGCCAGCAGCCCCAATATGAACACTGAAGCTTTCTTT. Amino acids: CASSPNMNTEAFF.

V gene TRBV6-5 combines with J gene TRBJ2-3, with a weak D call TRBD1 (5 bases). Germline V CDR1 and CDR2: MNHEY, SVGAGI. CDR3 length equals 16 residues. The germline V and J ends were trimmed by 3 bases and 2 bases, with 15 bases remaining between them. The CDR3 DNA follows: TGTGCCAGCAGTTATCAGGGTGACCTTTTCACAGATACGCAGTATTTT. Translated: CASSYQGDLFTDTQYF.

This chain uses TRBV4-2 with TRBJ1-4; no clear D gene. CDR3 length: 15 residues. Germline V gene lookup returns CDR1 LGHNA and CDR2 YNFKEQ. Trimming took 2 bases from V and 0 from J, leaving 7 bases between them. The CDR3 DNA sequence: TGTGCCAGCAGCCAACGGCGCGCAACTAATGAAAAACTGTTTTTT. Its translation is CASSQRRATNEKLFF.

This clonotype has only a few counts. The rearrangement uses TRBV6-1 and TRBJ1-5; D is unresolved. The CDR3 covers 18 residues. Germline CDR1 reads MNHNS; CDR2 reads SASEGT. Trimming took 5 bases from V and 0 from J, leaving 20 bases between them. The CDR3 bases are TGTGCCAGCAGTCGTAATACAAGGGTCCTGAATAGCAATCAGCCCCAGCATTTT. This codes for CASSRNTRVLNSNQPQHF.

This clonotype was detected only a few times. The chain joins TRBV5-5 to TRBJ1-2; the D gene is possibly TRBD1 (5 bases). Germline V CDR1 and CDR2: SGHKS, YYEKEE (reference sequence). The V end lost 6 bases, the J end lost 6 bases, and 15 bases lay between the germline ends. The CDR3 consists of 13 residues. CDR3 region: CASNPTAPNGYTF. The CDR3 DNA follows: TGTGCCAGCAATCCGACAGCTCCAAATGGCTACACCTTC. Looking up the rest from reference TRBV5-5 and TRBJ1-2 gives the full variable domain: DAGVTQSPTHLIKTRGQQVTLRCSPISGHKSVSWYQQVLGQGPQFIFQYYEKEERGRGNFPDRFSARQFPNYSSELNVNALLLGDSALYLCASNPTAPNGYTFGSGTRLTVV.